This record looks at one T cell receptor beta chain sequence and its context. Its target is not known. The data were taken from a study of T cell repertoires in cytomegalovirus infection. Study in general: Indications of both CMV infection and matching HLA type were provided by public TCR beta signatures.

In TCRdb, the reads were re-called with MiXCR into one record per CDR3 protein. This table holds hundreds of thousands of distinct CDR3 sequences, roughly 24% found once. Study findings and constraints: Cumulative frequency (of public TCR beta family members) identified carriers of CMV plus the relevant HLA. Within the response measured ex vivo, HLA-C-restricted CMV-specific TCR beta clonotypes were dominant.

This clonotype was obtained from a human donor in good health (CMV status not recorded). Some clones in this sample may be carry-over from other donors' samples. Sequenced: CD8+ T cells from PBMCs.

CDR3 DNA: TGCAGCGTTGAAGATCGGGCAGGATATGGCTACACCTTC. Protein: CSVEDRAGYGYTF. The V call is TRBV29-1, the J call TRBJ1-2; D gene unclear. CDR3 size: 13 residues. Germline values: CDR1 SQVTM, CDR2 ANQGSEA. Trimming took 0 bases from V and 5 from J, leaving 10 bases between them.